A selection of T cell receptor beta chains follows, all from one sample in a study of cytomegalovirus exposure and HLA in healthy donors. Method: immunoSEQ multiplex PCR; TCRdb's copy keeps in-frame clones and lacks some. The data show around 180,000 clones, with about 87% seen just once and 1.5% to 2% held by the top ten. The source material was PBMCs. These receptors were obtained from a woman between 18 and 29 years old in good health and CMV-seronegative. The CDR3 runs from the conserved cysteine through the conserved F or W. The D gene is left open where the match is weak. Clone size is stated in some rows and not others, as once, few, many or a class when expanded.

clone size: NA
J gene: TRBJ2-2
V gene: TRBV6-5
D gene: NA
CDR3 protein: CASSLLPGELFF
CDR3 DNA: TGTGCCAGCAGCCTCCTACCCGGGGAGCTGTTTTTT

clone size: NA
J gene: TRBJ2-2
V gene: TRBV2
D gene: NA
CDR3 protein: CASSVQGVTGELFF
CDR3 DNA: TGTGCCAGCAGTGTACAGGGTGTCACCGGGGAGCTGTTTTTT

clone size: NA
J gene: TRBJ2-5
V gene: TRBV10-3
D gene: NA
CDR3 protein: CATGIQETQYF
CDR3 DNA: TGTGCCACCGGGATCCAAGAGACCCAGTACTTC

clone size: NA
J gene: TRBJ2-7
V gene: TRBV4-3
D gene: TRBD2
CDR3 protein: CASSQDALAGAAYEQYF
CDR3 DNA: TGCGCCAGCAGCCAAGATGCCCTAGCGGGAGCGGCCTACGAGCAGTACTTC

clone size: NA
J gene: TRBJ2-6
V gene: TRBV9
D gene: NA
CDR3 protein: CASSEIQSSGANVLTF
CDR3 DNA: TGTGCCAGCAGCGAAATACAGAGCTCTGGGGCCAACGTCCTGACTTTC

clone size: NA
J gene: TRBJ1-5
V gene: TRBV5-5
D gene: TRBD1
CDR3 protein: CASSYGTGLNQPQHF
CDR3 DNA: TGTGCCAGCAGCTATGGGACAGGGCTCAATCAGCCCCAGCATTTT

clone size: NA
J gene: TRBJ2-7
V gene: TRBV2
D gene: TRBD1
CDR3 protein: CASSGGQAGYEQYF
CDR3 DNA: TGTGCCAGCAGTGGTGGACAGGCAGGTTACGAGCAGTACTTC

clone size: few
J gene: TRBJ2-7
V gene: TRBV28
D gene: NA
CDR3 protein: CASSYRQAGYEQYF
CDR3 DNA: TGTGCCAGCAGTTATCGACAGGCCGGCTACGAGCAGTACTTC

clone size: NA
J gene: TRBJ2-1
V gene: TRBV10-3
D gene: TRBD2
CDR3 protein: CAISGGASGGAGYNEQFF
CDR3 DNA: TGTGCCATCAGCGGGGGGGCTAGCGGAGGAGCGGGGTACAATGAGCAGTTCTTC

clone size: NA
J gene: TRBJ2-2
V gene: TRBV10-3
D gene: TRBD1
CDR3 protein: CAIRDRENGELFF
CDR3 DNA: TGTGCCATCAGGGACAGGGAAAACGGGGAGCTGTTTTTT

clone size: NA
J gene: TRBJ2-1
V gene: TRBV5-4
D gene: TRBD2
CDR3 protein: CASSLGRGRSPNEQFF
CDR3 DNA: TGTGCCAGCAGCCTGGGGCGCGGGAGGTCCCCCAATGAGCAGTTCTTC

clone size: NA
J gene: TRBJ2-4
V gene: TRBV14
D gene: NA
CDR3 protein: CASSQEVGAGKNIQYF
CDR3 DNA: TGTGCCAGCAGCCAAGAGGTTGGAGCAGGGAAAAACATTCAGTACTTC

clone size: NA
J gene: TRBJ2-2
V gene: TRBV6-5
D gene: TRBD1
CDR3 protein: CASSYSGTGPTGELFF
CDR3 DNA: TGTGCCAGCAGTTACTCCGGGACAGGGCCCACCGGGGAGCTGTTTTTT

clone size: NA
J gene: TRBJ2-3
V gene: TRBV18
D gene: TRBD1
CDR3 protein: CASSPPLAGQGKDTQYF
CDR3 DNA: TGTGCCAGCTCACCACCGCTGGCGGGACAGGGTAAAGATACGCAGTATTTT

clone size: NA
J gene: TRBJ2-2
V gene: TRBV5-8
D gene: NA
CDR3 protein: CASSLELNTGELFF
CDR3 DNA: TGTGCCAGCAGCTTGGAACTGAACACCGGGGAGCTGTTTTTT

clone size: few
J gene: TRBJ1-1
V gene: TRBV6-6
D gene: NA
CDR3 protein: CASSSLGNTEAFF
CDR3 DNA: TGTGCCAGCAGTTCCCTCGGGAACACTGAAGCTTTCTTT

clone size: NA
J gene: TRBJ1-2
V gene: TRBV4-3
D gene: TRBD1
CDR3 protein: CASSQEDRGGGYTF
CDR3 DNA: TGCGCCAGCAGCCAAGAAGACAGGGGTGGTGGCTACACCTTC

clone size: NA
J gene: TRBJ2-7
V gene: TRBV5-1
D gene: TRBD1
CDR3 protein: CASSLGGTGVYEQYF
CDR3 DNA: TGCGCCAGCAGCTTGGGGGGGACAGGGGTCTACGAGCAGTACTTC

clone size: NA
J gene: TRBJ1-2
V gene: TRBV5-1
D gene: NA
CDR3 protein: CASSLGAELNYGYTF
CDR3 DNA: TGCGCCAGCAGCTTGGGGGCAGAACTTAACTATGGCTACACCTTC

clone size: once
J gene: TRBJ1-1
V gene: TRBV29-1
D gene: NA
CDR3 protein: CSVEEGARTEAFF
CDR3 DNA: TGCAGCGTTGAAGAGGGGGCGCGGACTGAAGCTTTCTTT

clone size: NA
J gene: TRBJ2-1
V gene: TRBV5-8
D gene: TRBD1
CDR3 protein: CASSSEPGQHNEQFF
CDR3 DNA: TGTGCCAGCAGCTCGGAACCGGGACAGCACAATGAGCAGTTCTTC

clone size: NA
J gene: TRBJ1-4
V gene: TRBV7-9
D gene: NA
CDR3 protein: CASSLSSRGTREKLFF
CDR3 DNA: TGTGCCAGCAGCTTATCATCCAGGGGAACGAGAGAAAAACTGTTTTTT

clone size: NA
J gene: TRBJ1-2
V gene: TRBV7-8
D gene: TRBD1
CDR3 protein: CASSPRQGGNYGYTF
CDR3 DNA: TGTGCCAGCAGCCCAAGACAGGGGGGAAACTATGGCTACACCTTC

clone size: NA
J gene: TRBJ2-1
V gene: TRBV9
D gene: TRBD2
CDR3 protein: CASSQQAGLASYNEQFF
CDR3 DNA: TGTGCCAGCAGTCAACAAGCGGGACTAGCGTCCTACAATGAGCAGTTCTTC

clone size: NA
J gene: TRBJ2-7
V gene: TRBV5-4
D gene: TRBD2
CDR3 protein: CASSLGPSGEFTDEQYF
CDR3 DNA: TGTGCCAGCAGCTTGGGGCCTAGCGGGGAGTTCACAGACGAGCAGTACTTC

clone size: few
J gene: TRBJ2-7
V gene: TRBV4-3
D gene: NA
CDR3 protein: CASSSGGSGQLEQYF
CDR3 DNA: TGCGCCAGCTCTTCAGGGGGGAGCGGCCAACTCGAGCAGTACTTC

clone size: NA
J gene: TRBJ2-5
V gene: TRBV5-1
D gene: NA
CDR3 protein: CASSLGAAGSETQYF
CDR3 DNA: TGCGCCAGCAGCTTGGGGGCGGCGGGGTCAGAGACCCAGTACTTC

clone size: NA
J gene: TRBJ2-3
V gene: TRBV9
D gene: TRBD1
CDR3 protein: CASSTAGGRSDTQYF
CDR3 DNA: TGTGCCAGCAGCACAGCAGGGGGTAGATCAGATACGCAGTATTTT

clone size: NA
J gene: TRBJ2-2
V gene: TRBV7-7
D gene: NA
CDR3 protein: CASSFSGAGELFF
CDR3 DNA: TGTGCTAGCAGCTTCTCCGGGGCCGGGGAGCTGTTTTTT

clone size: NA
J gene: TRBJ1-2
V gene: TRBV6-1
D gene: NA
CDR3 protein: CASSGSQLNYGYTF
CDR3 DNA: TGTGCCAGCAGTGGAAGCCAACTAAACTATGGCTACACCTTC

clone size: NA
J gene: TRBJ2-3
V gene: TRBV30
D gene: NA
CDR3 protein: CAWSHRADTQYF
CDR3 DNA: TGTGCCTGGTCTCACAGGGCAGATACGCAGTATTTT

clone size: NA
J gene: TRBJ2-1
V gene: TRBV4-1
D gene: TRBD2
CDR3 protein: CASSQPGQKSGGAYNEQFF
CDR3 DNA: TGCGCCAGCAGCCAACCGGGACAGAAAAGCGGGGGGGCGTACAATGAGCAGTTCTTC

clone size: NA
J gene: TRBJ1-4
V gene: TRBV10-3
D gene: NA
CDR3 protein: CAISAGLATNEKLFF
CDR3 DNA: TGTGCCATCAGTGCTGGACTTGCAACTAATGAAAAACTGTTTTTT

clone size: NA
J gene: TRBJ1-5
V gene: TRBV20-1
D gene: NA
CDR3 protein: CSARDLRLQHF
CDR3 DNA: TGCAGTGCTAGGGACTTAAGGCTACAGCATTTT

clone size: NA
J gene: TRBJ2-5
V gene: TRBV29-1
D gene: TRBD1
CDR3 protein: CSVTLGTGAETQYF
CDR3 DNA: TGCAGCGTTACCCTCGGGACAGGGGCAGAGACCCAGTACTTC

clone size: NA
J gene: TRBJ2-1
V gene: TRBV2
D gene: TRBD2
CDR3 protein: CASSYSSGSLSYNEQFF
CDR3 DNA: TGTGCCAGCAGTTATTCTAGCGGGAGCCTCTCCTACAATGAGCAGTTCTTC

clone size: NA
J gene: TRBJ2-6
V gene: TRBV9
D gene: NA
CDR3 protein: CASSGLEDVLTF
CDR3 DNA: TGTGCCAGCAGCGGCCTGGAGGACGTCCTGACTTTC

clone size: NA
J gene: TRBJ2-5
V gene: TRBV18
D gene: TRBD2
CDR3 protein: CASSPWTSGGGAQYF
CDR3 DNA: TGTGCCAGCTCACCTTGGACTAGCGGGGGCGGGGCCCAGTACTTC

clone size: once
J gene: TRBJ2-5
V gene: TRBV5-6
D gene: NA
CDR3 protein: CASSLWASAGQETQYF
CDR3 DNA: TGTGCCAGCAGCTTGTGGGCTAGCGCCGGGCAGGAGACCCAGTACTTC

clone size: NA
J gene: TRBJ1-2
V gene: TRBV6-1
D gene: NA
CDR3 protein: CASSDREGRGYTF
CDR3 DNA: TGTGCCAGCAGTGACAGGGAGGGTAGGGGCTACACCTTC

clone size: once
J gene: TRBJ1-4
V gene: TRBV7-9
D gene: TRBD1
CDR3 protein: CSSSLVGGQANEKLFF
CDR3 DNA: TGTTCCAGCAGCTTAGTGGGGGGACAGGCTAATGAAAAACTGTTTTTT

clone size: few
J gene: TRBJ1-1
V gene: TRBV28
D gene: NA
CDR3 protein: CASSFQGTNTEAFF
CDR3 DNA: TGTGCCAGCAGTTTCCAGGGTACGAACACTGAAGCTTTCTTT

clone size: NA
J gene: TRBJ2-5
V gene: TRBV6-1
D gene: NA
CDR3 protein: CAIIGVGETQYF
CDR3 DNA: TGTGCCATCATAGGGGTTGGGGAGACCCAGTACTTC

clone size: NA
J gene: TRBJ1-1
V gene: TRBV9
D gene: TRBD1
CDR3 protein: CASSVRTGDTEAFF
CDR3 DNA: TGTGCCAGCAGCGTTAGGACAGGGGACACTGAAGCTTTCTTT

clone size: NA
J gene: TRBJ2-1
V gene: TRBV10-2
D gene: NA
CDR3 protein: CASRRGSSYNEQFF
CDR3 DNA: TGCGCCAGCCGTAGGGGGAGCTCCTACAATGAGCAGTTCTTC